This is a list of T cell receptor beta chains from one sample in a study of blood T cell repertoires in COVID-19. Clones were read by immunoSEQ multiplex PCR, and TCRdb kept only the in-frame ones, dropping some. The table lists over 150,000 clones, 85% to 90% of them singletons, with approximately 10% in the top ten. The sample comprised peripheral blood. These TCRs come from a woman in her seventies with COVID-19, enrolled during active disease. Both conserved end residues are part of each CDR3. D genes are given only for firm matches. Only part of the rows carry a size: once, few, many, or a class if the clone is expanded.

>TRBV3-1/TRBV3-2|once|TRBD1|TRBJ1-4
TGTGCCAGCAGCCGAGGGACAGGGGTTGAAAAACTGTTTTTT
CASSRGTGVEKLFF
>TRBV11-2|.|.|TRBJ1-1
TGTGCCAGCAGCTTAGATAGAGAGTCAATGGCTTTCTTT
CASSLDRESMAFF
>TRBV7-3|once|TRBD1|TRBJ2-6
TGTGCCAGCAGCTTAGACGGGGCCAGGGGGCCTGGGGCCAACGTCCTGACTTTC
CASSLDGARGPGANVLTF
>TRBV28|once|.|TRBJ1-5
TGTGCCACCTCCTCGACAGTTAAGCCCCAGCATTTT
CATSSTVKPQHF
>TRBV7-9|.|.|TRBJ1-1
TGTGCCAGCAGCTTAGGTCCAGGATCGAACACTGAAGCTTTCTTT
CASSLGPGSNTEAFF
>TRBV28|.|TRBD1|TRBJ1-6
TGTGCCAGCAGCTCCCTGAGGGGGCCAACTTCACCCCTCCACTTT
CASSSLRGPTSPLHF
>TRBV10-1|.|TRBD1|TRBJ1-4
TGCGCCAGCAGCCCGGCAGGGGGGCATGAAAAACTGTTTTTT
CASSPAGGHEKLFF
>TRBV5-6|.|TRBD1|TRBJ1-2
TGTGCCAGCAGCTTCCCGGACAGGGGTGTCCCCTACACCTTC
CASSFPDRGVPYTF
>TRBV5-1|.|.|TRBJ2-5
TGCGCCAGCCAACCGGCGGGGATAGAGACCCAGTACTTC
CASQPAGIETQYF
>TRBV28|.|.|TRBJ2-5
TGTGCCAGCAGCCCCGGGGGGCAGCAAGAGACCCAGTACTTC
CASSPGGQQETQYF
>TRBV2|.|.|TRBJ1-1
TGTGCCAGCGGCCGGGAGATGGGCACTGAAGCTTTCTTT
CASGREMGTEAFF
>TRBV5-1|once|TRBD2|TRBJ2-5
TGCGCCAGCAGCTTGAGGACAGGCGGGACTAGCCTAGAGACCCAGTACTTC
CASSLRTGGTSLETQYF
>TRBV3-1/TRBV3-2|once|TRBD2|TRBJ2-2
TGTGCCAGCAGCCAAGGTTGGAGCGGGGGGACGAACACCGGGGAGCTGTTTTTT
CASSQGWSGGTNTGELFF
>TRBV29-1|.|TRBD1|TRBJ1-1
TGCAGCGGGGGACAGGGCCGGAGGATGAACACTGAAGCTTTCTTT
CSGGQGRRMNTEAFF
>TRBV7-8|.|TRBD2|TRBJ2-2
TGTGCCAGCAGCTTAGATGGCGGGGGGGCGGCCGGGGAGCTGTTTTTT
CASSLDGGGAAGELFF
>TRBV7-3|.|.|TRBJ1-1
TGTGCCAGCAGCCCTCAAATGGGGGCGCCCACTGAAGCTTTCTTT
CASSPQMGAPTEAFF
>TRBV5-6|.|.|TRBJ2-3
TGTGCCAGCAGCGATCTAGAGGAAGGTTATACGCAGTATTTT
CASSDLEEGYTQYF
>TRBV19|.|TRBD1|TRBJ1-2
TGTGCCAGCGCCAGACAGGGTGGCTATGGCTACACCTTC
CASARQGGYGYTF
>TRBV6-6|once|.|TRBJ1-1
TGTGCCAGCAGGGCCGGGGGAGACACTGAAGCTTTCTTT
CASRAGGDTEAFF
>TRBV9|.|.|TRBJ2-1
TGTGCCAGCAGTTCCGCATGGGGGGGCCCCAATGAGCAGTTCTTC
CASSSAWGGPNEQFF
>TRBV27|.|.|TRBJ1-1
TGTGCCAGCAGTCCCCTGGTGGAGGGACCGAACACTGAAGCTTTCTTT
CASSPLVEGPNTEAFF
>TRBV5-4|.|TRBD2|TRBJ2-3
TGTGCCAGCAGCTTGGCCGGGGGGGAGAGGCCGCAGTATTTT
CASSLAGGERPQYF
>TRBV6-1|.|.|TRBJ1-3
TGTGCCAGCAGTGACAGCGTGGACACCATATATTTT
CASSDSVDTIYF
>TRBV7-9|.|TRBD1|TRBJ2-2
TGTGCCAGCAGCCGACCCGGGACAGGGGGTCCCGGGGAGCTGTTTTTT
CASSRPGTGGPGELFF